This entry concerns a single T cell receptor (beta chain). This clonotype was recorded a few times. The specificity of this receptor is unknown. Per-base quality was not reported, and no clone a single base away is much larger than it. The source of the sample is a study of T-cell reconstitution after alpha-beta-depleted transplantation in children (dated by TCRdb to about 2016). Context from the whole study: Using TCR repertoire profiling, the study quantitatively followed how T-cell immune reconstitution unfolded in children after TCRalphabeta/CD19-depleted allogeneic hematopoietic cell transplantation.

Library prep was done by PCR. Sequenced using an Illumina HiSeq 2500. To normalize quantification of the TCRbeta repertoire, the TCR libraries were built with molecular barcoding that relied on unique molecular identifiers. In-frame beta chains were kept once TCRdb had trimmed the public reads at Q25 with fastp and called clones with MiXCR. For every CDR3 protein sequence, its rows merge into one entry that carries the most common genes and DNA. This sample has approximately 400,000 distinct CDR3 sequences in its table, and approximately 10% of those were observed once. 4.5% to 6.5% of the sample goes to the ten largest clones. Measured from the cysteine to the phenylalanine, the CDR3 is 15 residues long. The CDR3 DNA has 45 bases and is translated from base 1. CDR1 and CDR2, looked up from the germline V gene, are SGHTA and FQGNSA. V gives up 0 bases and J gives up 7 bases, and the segment between their germline ends measures 10 bases.

The source of this sequence is a human donor who donated a stem cell graft to a child with acute myeloid leukemia. The receptor chain draws on TRBV7-2 and TRBJ1-6; too little of a D gene remains to name it. Sequenced material: PBMCs from the stem cell graft donor, taken from the stem cell graft. The DNA sequence reads TGTGCCAGCAGCTTAGCGGGCAGCCAAAATTCACCCCTCCACTTT. It specifies CASSLAGSQNSPLHF. When the CDR3 is completed using the reference TRBV7-2 and TRBJ1-6 genes on either side, the full variable domain is GAGVSQSPSNKVTEKGKDVELRCDPISGHTALYWYRQSLGQGLEFLIYFQGNSAPDKSGLPSDRFSAERTGGSVSTLTIQRTQQEDSAVYLCASSLAGSQNSPLHFGNGTRLTVT.